This is a list of T cell receptor beta chains from one sample in a study of cytomegalovirus exposure and HLA in healthy donors. Some clones are missing from TCRdb's copy, which holds only in-frame ones; the method was immunoSEQ multiplex PCR. The sample contains roughly 200,000 clones, roughly four fifths of which appear only once. Sequenced material: PBMCs. These receptor sequences come from a middle-aged woman in good health and CMV-seronegative. The CDR3 runs from the conserved cysteine through the conserved F or W. A D gene is named only where the DNA matches it firmly. Where a row states a size, it is once, few, many or the class of an expanded clone; other rows omit it.

D gene: NA; V gene: TRBV4-1; J gene: TRBJ2-7; clone size: NA; CDR3 protein: CASSQEFPATGYEQYF; CDR3 DNA: TGCGCCAGCAGCCAAGAGTTCCCAGCGACCGGCTACGAGCAGTACTTC
D gene: TRBD1; V gene: TRBV6-4; J gene: TRBJ1-2; clone size: NA; CDR3 protein: CASSDSIDRGGYTF; CDR3 DNA: TGTGCCAGCAGTGACTCAATCGACAGGGGTGGCTACACCTTC
D gene: TRBD1; V gene: TRBV7-2; J gene: TRBJ2-1; clone size: NA; CDR3 protein: CASSLGTGGDEQFF; CDR3 DNA: TGTGCCAGCAGCTTAGGGACAGGGGGAGATGAGCAGTTCTTC
D gene: NA; V gene: TRBV6-1; J gene: TRBJ1-2; clone size: NA; CDR3 protein: CASSDLWRGFWYGYTF; CDR3 DNA: TGTGCCAGCAGTGACTTGTGGCGCGGGTTTTGGTATGGCTACACCTTC
D gene: NA; V gene: TRBV5-1; J gene: TRBJ2-1; clone size: NA; CDR3 protein: CASSLVSLNEQFF; CDR3 DNA: TGCGCCAGCAGCTTGGTTTCCCTCAATGAGCAGTTCTTC
D gene: NA; V gene: TRBV19; J gene: TRBJ1-5; clone size: NA; CDR3 protein: CASSWQGNQPQHF; CDR3 DNA: TGTGCCAGTAGTTGGCAGGGGAATCAGCCCCAGCATTTT
D gene: NA; V gene: TRBV10-3; J gene: TRBJ2-7; clone size: NA; CDR3 protein: CAISGGAGELYEQYF; CDR3 DNA: TGTGCCATCAGTGGGGGGGCGGGAGAGCTGTACGAGCAGTACTTC
D gene: TRBD1; V gene: TRBV27; J gene: TRBJ1-4; clone size: NA; CDR3 protein: CASSWTGGLNEKLFF; CDR3 DNA: TGTGCCAGCAGTTGGACAGGGGGATTAAATGAAAAACTGTTTTTT
D gene: NA; V gene: TRBV28; J gene: TRBJ2-2; clone size: NA; CDR3 protein: CASSPRGSLVTGELFF; CDR3 DNA: TGTGCCAGCAGCCCTCGGGGGTCGCTTGTCACCGGGGAGCTGTTTTTT
D gene: NA; V gene: TRBV5-4; J gene: TRBJ2-5; clone size: once; CDR3 protein: CASSLLDRTETQYF; CDR3 DNA: TGTGCCAGCAGCTTACTAGACCGCACCGAAACCCAGTACTTC
D gene: TRBD2; V gene: TRBV5-1; J gene: TRBJ2-1; clone size: once; CDR3 protein: CASSLWLAGGNGEQFF; CDR3 DNA: TGCGCCAGCAGCTTGTGGCTAGCGGGAGGTAATGGTGAGCAGTTCTTC
D gene: NA; V gene: TRBV7-2; J gene: TRBJ2-1; clone size: NA; CDR3 protein: CASSLDGGRSYNEQFF; CDR3 DNA: TGTGCCAGCAGCTTAGACGGCGGGCGTAGCTACAATGAGCAGTTCTTC
D gene: TRBD2; V gene: TRBV6-1; J gene: TRBJ2-2; clone size: NA; CDR3 protein: CASKSSGSWPGELFF; CDR3 DNA: TGTGCCAGCAAGAGTAGCGGGAGTTGGCCCGGGGAGCTGTTTTTT
D gene: NA; V gene: TRBV28; J gene: TRBJ2-4; clone size: NA; CDR3 protein: CASSLSLGRGNIQYF; CDR3 DNA: TGTGCCAGCAGTTTATCCCTTGGCCGAGGGAACATTCAGTACTTC
D gene: TRBD2; V gene: TRBV18; J gene: TRBJ2-1; clone size: NA; CDR3 protein: CASSPRTTSGLYNEQFF; CDR3 DNA: TGTGCCAGCTCACCAAGGACGACTAGCGGACTCTACAATGAGCAGTTCTTC
D gene: TRBD1; V gene: TRBV6-6; J gene: TRBJ1-5; clone size: NA; CDR3 protein: CASSGQGGNQPQHF; CDR3 DNA: TGTGCCAGCAGTGGACAGGGAGGGAATCAGCCCCAGCATTTT
D gene: NA; V gene: TRBV7-9; J gene: TRBJ2-1; clone size: NA; CDR3 protein: CASSLQWQGIYEQFF; CDR3 DNA: TGTGCCAGCAGCTTACAGTGGCAGGGGATCTATGAGCAGTTCTTC
D gene: NA; V gene: TRBV21-1; J gene: TRBJ1-2; clone size: NA; CDR3 protein: CASTLGSLFLRLYGYTF; CDR3 DNA: TGTGCCAGCACACTTGGGTCACTGTTCCTTAGACTCTATGGCTACACCTTC
D gene: NA; V gene: TRBV27; J gene: TRBJ1-1; clone size: once; CDR3 protein: CASSYQGRNTEAFF; CDR3 DNA: TGTGCCAGCAGTTATCAGGGGAGGAACACTGAAGCTTTCTTT
D gene: NA; V gene: TRBV7-8; J gene: TRBJ2-1; clone size: NA; CDR3 protein: CASSTAPTRGNEQFF; CDR3 DNA: TGTGCCAGCAGCACCGCCCCGACTAGGGGCAATGAGCAGTTCTTC
D gene: NA; V gene: TRBV5-6; J gene: TRBJ1-1; clone size: few; CDR3 protein: CASSLFQRMNTEAFF; CDR3 DNA: TGTGCCAGCAGCTTGTTTCAGCGTATGAACACTGAAGCTTTCTTT
D gene: NA; V gene: TRBV6-5; J gene: TRBJ2-2; clone size: NA; CDR3 protein: CASSTGLNTGELFF; CDR3 DNA: TGTGCCAGCAGTACAGGGTTGAACACCGGGGAGCTGTTTTTT
D gene: NA; V gene: TRBV9; J gene: TRBJ2-1; clone size: NA; CDR3 protein: CASSGLDGQEQFF; CDR3 DNA: TGTGCCAGCAGCGGACTAGACGGCCAAGAGCAGTTCTTC
D gene: TRBD1; V gene: TRBV5-1; J gene: TRBJ2-2; clone size: NA; CDR3 protein: CASSFDRAGELFF; CDR3 DNA: TGCGCCAGCAGCTTCGACAGGGCCGGGGAGCTGTTTTTT
D gene: NA; V gene: TRBV10-2; J gene: TRBJ2-7; clone size: NA; CDR3 protein: CASSVQGNTYEQYF; CDR3 DNA: TGCGCCAGCAGTGTTCAGGGCAACACCTACGAGCAGTACTTC
D gene: TRBD1; V gene: TRBV11-2; J gene: TRBJ1-5; clone size: NA; CDR3 protein: CASSLGNRGRQPQHF; CDR3 DNA: TGTGCCAGCAGCTTAGGAAACAGGGGTAGACAGCCCCAGCATTTT
D gene: NA; V gene: TRBV4-1; J gene: TRBJ1-5; clone size: NA; CDR3 protein: CASSQDQGLNQPQHF; CDR3 DNA: TGCGCCAGCAGCCAAGACCAGGGACTTAATCAGCCCCAGCATTTT
D gene: NA; V gene: TRBV7-9; J gene: TRBJ1-5; clone size: NA; CDR3 protein: CASSPGGGTNQPQHF; CDR3 DNA: TGTGCCAGCAGCCCTGGGGGGGGTACGAATCAGCCCCAGCATTTT
D gene: NA; V gene: TRBV18; J gene: TRBJ1-4; clone size: NA; CDR3 protein: CASSNRRDGNEKLFF; CDR3 DNA: TGTGCCAGCTCAAACAGGCGGGACGGTAATGAAAAACTGTTTTTT
D gene: TRBD2; V gene: TRBV4-2; J gene: TRBJ2-1; clone size: NA; CDR3 protein: CASSPRTSGASSYNEQFF; CDR3 DNA: TGTGCCAGCAGCCCCAGGACTAGCGGGGCGAGCTCCTACAATGAGCAGTTCTTC
D gene: NA; V gene: TRBV5-4; J gene: TRBJ1-1; clone size: few; CDR3 protein: CASSRDFRNTEAFF; CDR3 DNA: TGTGCCAGCAGCCGGGACTTCCGGAACACTGAAGCTTTCTTT
D gene: NA; V gene: TRBV13; J gene: TRBJ2-3; clone size: NA; CDR3 protein: CASSLDRSRTDTQYF; CDR3 DNA: TGTGCCAGCAGCTTAGATCGAAGCCGCACAGATACGCAGTATTTT
D gene: TRBD2; V gene: TRBV6-1; J gene: TRBJ2-7; clone size: NA; CDR3 protein: CASSVRLAGPDEQYF; CDR3 DNA: TGTGCCAGCAGTGTCAGACTAGCGGGACCGGACGAGCAGTACTTC
D gene: TRBD2; V gene: TRBV5-1; J gene: TRBJ2-7; clone size: NA; CDR3 protein: CASSLGASGDEQYF; CDR3 DNA: TGCGCCAGCAGCTTGGGGGCTAGCGGCGACGAGCAGTACTTC
D gene: NA; V gene: TRBV30; J gene: TRBJ2-7; clone size: NA; CDR3 protein: CAWTGQLSSYEQYF; CDR3 DNA: TGTGCCTGGACCGGACAGCTTAGCTCCTACGAGCAGTACTTC